The entry that follows covers one TCR beta chain sequence. Antigen: not known. The data stem from a study of OX40 agonist ivuxolimab in advanced cancers. The ends lost 4 bases at V and 3 bases at J; junction bases unmatched: 6. The CDR3 sequence is 15 residues long. From germline, CDR1 is MDHEN and CDR2 SYDVKM. Study-wide results and limits: In general, CD8+ T cells held more expanded clones than CD4+ did, on average.

Sequenced by immunoSEQ multiplex PCR; TCRdb stores in-frame clones only, minus some. The data contain approximately 90,000 clones, about 90% of them singletons. The sequences come from CD4+ or CD8+ T cells sorted from blood, collected in a trial of the OX40 agonist ivuxolimab. The J gene is TRBJ1-5, the V gene TRBV28; 7 positions agree with TRBD1. The clonotype comes from an adult with an advanced solid tumor such as melanoma, head and neck, liver or kidney cancer. CDR3 in DNA: TGTGCCAGCAGTTCCGAGACAGGGATCAATCAGCCCCAGCATTTT. It encodes CASSSETGINQPQHF.